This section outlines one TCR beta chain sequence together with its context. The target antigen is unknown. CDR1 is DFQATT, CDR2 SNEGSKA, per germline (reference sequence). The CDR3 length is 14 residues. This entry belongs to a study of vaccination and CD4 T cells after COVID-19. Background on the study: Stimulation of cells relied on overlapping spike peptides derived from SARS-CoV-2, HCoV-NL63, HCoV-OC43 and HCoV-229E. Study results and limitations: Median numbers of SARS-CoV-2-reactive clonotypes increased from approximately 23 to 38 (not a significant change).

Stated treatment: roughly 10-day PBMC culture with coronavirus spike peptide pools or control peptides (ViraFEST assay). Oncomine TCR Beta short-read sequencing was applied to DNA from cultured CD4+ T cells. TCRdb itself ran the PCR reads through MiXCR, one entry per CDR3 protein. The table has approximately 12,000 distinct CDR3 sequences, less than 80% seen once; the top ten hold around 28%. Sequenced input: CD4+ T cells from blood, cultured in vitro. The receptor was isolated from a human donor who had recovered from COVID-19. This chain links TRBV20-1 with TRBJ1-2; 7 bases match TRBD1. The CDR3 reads CTGRQGPGDYGYTF. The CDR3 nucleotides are TGCACCGGTAGACAGGGACCTGGGGACTATGGCTACACCTTC.